This T cell receptor (beta chain) was sequenced during a study of shared clonotypes between healthy human individuals. Per the original data handling: ImmunoSEQ sequences covered only the junction and lacked quality scores; filtering therefore differed. TCRdb's copy holds only in-frame clones and misses some; the assay was immunoSEQ multiplex PCR. V and J calls and clone size are as listed in that table; D and trimming were resolved from the DNA. The top ten clones hold 1.1% of a sample with some 2.1 million clones, roughly 94% of them seen once. V was pared by 0 bases and J by 3 bases, with 12 bases between. The germline CDR1 and CDR2 sequences are LNHNV and YYDKDF (reference sequence). CDR3 length equals 15 residues. On this clone itself: At the DNA level, this CDR3 is encoded by other sequences in the same sample as well.

CD45RO negativity and positive selection for CCR7 defined naive CD8 cells, a population that excluded terminally differentiated effector memory CD45RA+ cells. Adult donors, all healthy and HIV-negative, had no recent acute infections or vaccinations. V gene TRBV15 combines with J gene TRBJ2-7; the D is unclear. This clonotype originated in a man younger than 30 in good health. The sample comprised naive CD8+ T cells sorted from blood. The CDR3 bases are TGTGCCACCAGCAGAGAAACGGGTTTGAACTACGAGCAGTACTTC. This codes for CATSRETGLNYEQYF. Variable domain in full (rest from reference TRBV15 and TRBJ2-7): DAMVIQNPRYQVTQFGKPVTLSCSQTLNHNVMYWYQQKSSQAPKLLFHYYDKDFNNEADTPDNFQSRRPNTSFCFLDIRSPGLGDTAMYLCATSRETGLNYEQYFGPGTRLTVT.